These T cell receptor beta chains were read from a single sample in a study of blood T cell repertoires in COVID-19. The protocol was immunoSEQ multiplex PCR, while the TCRdb copy is restricted to in-frame clones and leaves out a portion. The table lists approximately 260,000 clones, about 85% of them singletons, with around 3.6% in the top ten. The sample comprised peripheral blood. The receptors stem from a man aged 18 to 30 with active or convalescent COVID-19. Both conserved end residues are part of each CDR3. The D gene is left open where the match is weak. Clone size is shown for a subset of rows, as once, few, many or a class of expanded clone.

abundance	d_gene	v_gene	j_gene	CDR3aa	CDR3nt
NA	TRBD2	TRBV2	TRBJ2-1	CASGGGGTSGYNEQFF	TGTGCCAGCGGAGGAGGAGGGACTAGCGGATACAATGAGCAGTTCTTC
NA	NA	TRBV30	TRBJ1-5	CAWSVRGEGYQPQHF	TGTGCCTGGAGTGTAAGGGGGGAGGGTTATCAGCCCCAGCATTTT
once	TRBD2	TRBV24-1	TRBJ2-1	CATSAYSGGPSSYNEQFF	TGTGCCACCAGTGCCTATAGCGGGGGTCCGAGCTCCTACAATGAGCAGTTCTTC
NA	NA	TRBV27	TRBJ1-1	CASSLYWGTDLSTEAFF	TGTGCCAGCAGTTTATACTGGGGCACAGACCTGTCCACTGAAGCTTTCTTT
NA	TRBD1	TRBV2	TRBJ2-5	CASSNQGQGILETQYF	TGTGCCAGCAGTAACCAGGGACAGGGGATTTTGGAGACCCAGTACTTC
NA	NA	TRBV7-2	TRBJ2-2	CASSLARLAGGELFF	TGTGCCAGCAGCTTAGCGCGGCTAGCCGGCGGGGAGCTGTTTTTT
NA	NA	TRBV11-2	TRBJ2-7	CASSLVPTLVEQYF	TGTGCCAGCAGCTTAGTCCCCACGCTAGTCGAGCAGTACTTC
NA	NA	TRBV3-1/TRBV3-2	TRBJ1-1	CASSPKGTQNTEAFF	TGTGCCAGCAGCCCGAAGGGGACTCAGAACACTGAAGCTTTCTTT
few	TRBD1	TRBV28	TRBJ2-7	CASSLDREHEQYF	TGTGCCAGCAGTTTGGACAGGGAGCACGAGCAGTACTTC
NA	TRBD2	TRBV30	TRBJ2-1	CAWRAGAGAHYNEQFF	TGTGCCTGGAGGGCCGGAGCGGGGGCCCACTACAATGAGCAGTTCTTC
medium-sized	NA	TRBV4-2	TRBJ2-3	CASSQEEAGGGPSTDTQYF	TGTGCCAGCAGCCAAGAAGAAGCCGGCGGGGGCCCGAGCACAGATACGCAGTATTTT
NA	NA	TRBV19	TRBJ2-7	CASSPTQWRSEQYF	TGTGCCAGTAGCCCGACCCAATGGAGGTCCGAACAGTACTTC
NA	TRBD2	TRBV5-1	TRBJ2-7	CASSFGLADYEQYF	TGCGCCAGCAGCTTCGGACTAGCAGACTACGAGCAGTACTTC
NA	TRBD2	TRBV5-6	TRBJ2-3	CASSLRWGRASTDTQYF	TGTGCCAGCAGCTTGAGGTGGGGGAGGGCCTCCACAGATACGCAGTATTTT
NA	TRBD1	TRBV6-1	TRBJ1-2	CASSETGSYYGYTF	TGTGCCAGCAGTGAGACAGGGTCTTACTATGGCTACACCTTC
NA	NA	TRBV5-1	TRBJ2-1	CASSPRGWAFNEQFF	TGCGCCAGCAGCCCTCGGGGATGGGCGTTTAATGAGCAGTTCTTC
few	NA	TRBV7-9	TRBJ1-3	CASSFGQGTGNTIYF	TGTGCCAGCAGCTTTGGGCAGGGGACTGGAAACACCATATATTTT
NA	NA	TRBV9	TRBJ2-5	CASRATLAGGTQYF	TGTGCCAGCAGGGCGACACTCGCCGGGGGGACCCAGTACTTC
NA	NA	TRBV6-6	TRBJ1-1	CASSHGHLNTEAFF	TGTGCCAGCAGTCACGGACACCTGAACACTGAAGCTTTCTTT
once	TRBD2	TRBV29-1	TRBJ2-3	CSVSGVSTDTQYF	TGCAGCGTTAGCGGGGTTAGCACAGATACGCAGTATTTT
NA	NA	TRBV24-1	TRBJ1-2	CATSQGEDYTF	TGTGCCACCAGCCAAGGGGAGGACTACACCTTC
NA	TRBD1	TRBV28	TRBJ2-7	CASSSPGTGKEQYF	TGTGCCAGCAGTTCTCCCGGGACAGGGAAGGAGCAGTACTTC
NA	TRBD2	TRBV11-2	TRBJ2-3	CASSSWTSGQTSTDTQYF	TGTGCCAGCAGCTCATGGACTAGCGGGCAGACTAGCACAGATACGCAGTATTTT
NA	TRBD1	TRBV18	TRBJ2-2	CASSPTGGANTGELFF	TGTGCCAGCTCACCTACAGGGGGCGCGAACACCGGGGAGCTGTTTTTT
NA	TRBD1	TRBV28	TRBJ2-7	CATEDRGHIYEQYF	TGTGCCACCGAGGACAGGGGACATATCTACGAGCAGTACTTC
NA	NA	TRBV3-1/TRBV3-2	TRBJ2-7	CASSQDAREQYF	TGTGCCAGCAGCCAAGATGCGCGGGAGCAGTACTTC
NA	TRBD1	TRBV2	TRBJ2-3	CASSMTGSADTQYF	TGTGCCAGCAGTATGACAGGGTCTGCAGATACGCAGTATTTT
NA	NA	TRBV24-1	TRBJ1-1	CATRNPGQSEAFF	TGTGCCACCAGGAACCCCGGACAGTCTGAAGCTTTCTTT
NA	NA	TRBV28	TRBJ2-3	CASTQAGFGTDTQYF	TGTGCCAGCACCCAGGCGGGGTTCGGGACAGATACGCAGTATTTT
NA	TRBD2	TRBV28	TRBJ2-5	CASSPGGETQYF	TGTGCCAGCAGTCCGGGGGGGGAGACCCAGTACTTC
NA	TRBD1	TRBV28	TRBJ1-1	CASSLTQGDTEAFF	TGTGCCAGCAGTTTAACACAGGGGGACACTGAAGCTTTCTTT
NA	TRBD2	TRBV7-8	TRBJ2-2	CASSHSGSGTGELFF	TGTGCCAGCAGCCATAGCGGGAGTGGCACCGGGGAGCTGTTTTTT
NA	TRBD1	TRBV19	TRBJ1-2	CASSPRTGGNYGYTF	TGTGCCAGTAGTCCCCGGACAGGGGGCAACTATGGCTACACCTTC
NA	TRBD1	TRBV29-1	TRBJ1-1	CSVGTRQGGYTEAFF	TGCAGCGTTGGAACCCGACAGGGCGGATATACTGAAGCTTTCTTT
NA	TRBD1	TRBV5-1	TRBJ2-1	CASSLATGNDEQFF	TGCGCCAGCAGCTTGGCGACAGGGAATGATGAGCAGTTCTTC
NA	NA	TRBV3-1/TRBV3-2	TRBJ2-3	CASSPSFEVLGADTQYF	TGTGCCAGCAGCCCATCTTTTGAGGTCCTCGGGGCAGATACGCAGTATTTT
NA	NA	TRBV30	TRBJ2-1	CAWSVGTNNEQFF	TGTGCCTGGAGTGTAGGGACAAACAATGAGCAGTTCTTC
NA	TRBD1	TRBV27	TRBJ2-1	CASSFTDRGREQPIYNEQFF	TGTGCCAGCAGTTTTACCGACAGGGGACGGGAGCAGCCGATATACAATGAGCAGTTCTTC
NA	NA	TRBV6-5	TRBJ1-2	CASSYTGSMGYTF	TGTGCCAGCAGTTACACGGGTTCTATGGGCTACACCTTC
once	NA	TRBV5-4	TRBJ2-5	CASSLNPLTNLIQETQYF	TGTGCCAGCAGCTTGAACCCCTTGACAAATTTAATCCAAGAGACCCAGTACTTC
NA	TRBD2	TRBV30	TRBJ2-1	CAHQRGYNEQFF	TGTGCCCACCAGCGGGGTTACAATGAGCAGTTCTTC
NA	NA	TRBV11-3	TRBJ1-1	CASSFGQGHTEAFF	TGTGCCAGCAGCTTCGGGCAGGGTCACACTGAAGCTTTCTTT
NA	NA	TRBV30	TRBJ1-1	CAWSEEMNTEAFF	TGTGCCTGGAGTGAGGAGATGAACACTGAAGCTTTCTTT
NA	NA	TRBV27	TRBJ1-4	CASSDPGPQGEKLFF	TGTGCCAGCAGTGATCCGGGACCCCAGGGGGAAAAACTGTTTTTT
NA	NA	TRBV7-9	TRBJ1-6	CASSSQGNNSPLHF	TGTGCCAGCAGCTCCCAGGGGAATAATTCACCCCTCCACTTT
NA	NA	TRBV28	TRBJ1-6	CASHTNSPLHF	TGTGCCAGCCACACCAATTCACCCCTCCACTTT
NA	TRBD1	TRBV5-1	TRBJ2-7	CASSGQGGNEQYF	TGCGCCAGCAGCGGACAGGGGGGGAACGAGCAGTACTTC
NA	NA	TRBV25-1	TRBJ1-4	CASGTPREKLFF	TGTGCCAGCGGAACCCCGAGGGAAAAACTGTTTTTT
NA	TRBD1	TRBV5-4	TRBJ2-3	CASSSDRAFTDTQYF	TGTGCCAGCAGCTCCGACAGGGCTTTCACAGATACGCAGTATTTT
NA	NA	TRBV15	TRBJ1-1	CATSTRGGRSDTEAFF	TGTGCCACCAGCACGAGAGGAGGGCGATCGGACACTGAAGCTTTCTTT